Listed here are 8 T cell receptor beta chains from one sample, sequenced in a study of cytomegalovirus exposure and HLA in healthy donors. The PCR ran on 60 Vbeta and 13 Jbeta primers. Clones were read by immunoSEQ multiplex PCR, and TCRdb kept only the in-frame ones, dropping some. The table includes approximately 170,000 clones, 75% to 85% detected once. Input material: PBMCs. The receptors here all came from a male donor in good health and CMV-seropositive.

This clone was seen once. The rearrangement links TRBV9 to TRBJ2-3; 12 positions agree with TRBD2. J gave up 4 bases and V 2 bases, and 5 bases lay outside the gene matches. Germline-derived CDR1 and CDR2 are SGDLS and YYNGEE. The CDR3 runs 16 residues. CDR3 amino acids: CASSVLAGGRPDTQYF. In nucleotides, the CDR3 is TGTGCCAGCAGCGTTCTAGCGGGGGGGCGCCCAGATACGCAGTATTTT.

The CDR3 DNA sequence: TGCGCCAGCAGCCCGGGACAGGGCCTGGATACGCAGTATTTT. It specifies CASSPGQGLDTQYF. The rearrangement joins TRBV5-1 to TRBJ2-3, with 9 bases matching TRBD1. The CDR3 is made up of 14 amino acids. Trimming cost V 4 bases and J 6 bases; bases outside gene matches: 6. From germline, CDR1 is SGHRS and CDR2 YFSETQ.

The rearrangement links TRBV13 to TRBJ2-1; maybe TRBD1 (6 bases). The CDR3 spans 17 residues. From germline, CDR1 is PRHDT and CDR2 FYEKMQ (reference sequence). Between the trimmed V and J ends, which lost 1 base and 3 bases, there was a span of 16 bases. The chain's CDR3 is CASSLALGTISYNEQFF. CDR3 bases: TGTGCCAGCAGCTTAGCCCTCGGGACAATAAGCTACAATGAGCAGTTCTTC.

V is TRBV15 and J is TRBJ1-4, with 7 nucleotides matching TRBD1. CDR3 length: 14 residues. V gave up 1 base and J gave up 7 bases; unmatched junction bases: 3. In germline, CDR1 is LNHNV, CDR2 YYDKDF (reference sequence). The CDR3 DNA reads as TGTGCCACCAGCAGAGGACAGGGTGGTGAAAAACTGTTTTTT. Encoded protein: CATSRGQGGEKLFF.

V and J are TRBV27 and TRBJ2-7, with D possibly being TRBD2 (6 bases). Germline V CDR1 and CDR2: MNHEY, SMNVEV (reference sequence). The CDR3 sequence is 15 residues long. V lost 3 bases and J lost 3, with 15 bases in between. CDR3 coding DNA: TGTGCCAGCAGTTTGGGGGGTTCCAGTTTCTACGAGCAGTACTTC. Protein product: CASSLGGSSFYEQYF.

This clone showed up just a few times. The chain combines TRBV2 with TRBJ1-2, with 10 bases lining up with TRBD1. V lost 6 bases to trimming and J lost 3 bases; unmatched junction nucleotides: 1. The CDR3 extends over 13 amino acids. Germline values: CDR1 SNHLY, CDR2 FYNNEI. CDR3 loop: CASRTGGDYGYTF. The CDR3 DNA is TGTGCCAGCAGGACAGGGGGCGACTATGGCTACACCTTC.

The genes are TRBV5-4 and TRBJ1-1, with TRBD1 matching over 8 bases. The CDR3 is 14 residues long. Germline-derived CDR1 and CDR2 are SGHNT and YYREEE (reference sequence). V lost 4 bases and J lost 1; bases outside the gene matches: 3. Here the CDR3 reads CASSQGTGNTEAFF. The CDR3 nucleotides read TGTGCCAGCAGCCAGGGGACAGGGAACACTGAAGCTTTCTTT.

The chain links TRBV6-5 to TRBJ1-2; D unresolved. CDR1 and CDR2 from the germline V gene are MNHEY and SVGAGI. V was trimmed by 8 bases and J by 4 bases, leaving 8 bases between them. The CDR3 covers 11 residues. Here the CDR3 reads CASYAIYGYTF. CDR3 in DNA: TGTGCCAGCTACGCTATCTATGGCTACACCTTC.